Presented here are 3 T cell receptor beta chains from one specimen sequenced in a study of Graves' ophthalmopathy and Graves' hyperthyroidism. Amplification of TCR beta CDR3 regions used RNA transcripts. RT-PCR was first run with HTBI primers, then multiplex PCR in a second round. Each CDR3 protein is one row after TCRdb ran MiXCR on the multiplex PCR reads. The table has roughly 500,000 distinct CDR3 sequences, around 14% seen once. The sample comprised blood. These receptors all come from a woman in her thirties with Graves' ophthalmopathy.

This clonotype was counted ten times or more. V is TRBV12-5 and J is TRBJ2-5; the match to TRBD1 covers 7 bases. Germline assignment: CDR1 LGHNT and CDR2 FRNRAP. This CDR3 region has 17 residues. V trimming: 4 bases; J trimming: 2 bases; junction bases outside the gene matches: 13. The CDR3 is CASGSSVGQVGQETQYF. The DNA for the CDR3 is TGTGCTAGTGGTTCCTCAGTTGGACAGGTGGGGCAAGAGACCCAGTACTTC.

This clonotype was seen a handful of times. As DNA, the CDR3 is TGCGCCAGCAGCTTGGACCTTGTGGAGCTGTTTTTT. Residues: CASSLDLVELFF. The chain has TRBV5-1 and TRBJ2-2, with D unclear. The CDR3 totals 12 residues. CDR1 and CDR2 (germline): SGHRS, YFSETQ. Between the trimmed V and J ends, which lost 0 bases and 10 bases, there was a span of 7 bases.

This clonotype has a count of ten or more. The chain recombines TRBV29-1 with TRBJ1-2, with D possibly TRBD1 on 5 matching bases. This CDR3 has 12 amino acids. V shed 1 base and J shed 3 bases, with 6 bases lying between them. CDR1 is SQVTM, CDR2 ANQGSEA, per germline. The CDR3 sequence: CSVEVGDYGYTF. The CDR3 DNA reads as TGCAGCGTTGAAGTAGGGGACTATGGCTACACCTTC. Full variable domain (remainder filled in from reference TRBV29-1 and TRBJ1-2): SAVISQKPSRDICQRGTSLTIQCQVDSQVTMMFWYRQQPGQSLTLIATANQGSEATYESGFVIDKFPISRPNLTFSTLTVSNMSPEDSSIYLCSVEVGDYGYTFGSGTRLTVV.